This T cell receptor beta chain was recovered during a study of blood T cell repertoires in COVID-19. As for the study in general: PBMCs, B-cell-depleted T cells, or T cells provided the cDNA or gDNA that made up the material.

V dropped 3 bases and J dropped 0; count of bases not matched to a gene: 6. This CDR3 comprises 16 residues. Germline assignment: CDR1 LNHDA and CDR2 SQIVND (reference sequence). Per the study methods: Amplification of reference gene primers provided the estimated nucleated cell counts. Method: immunoSEQ multiplex PCR; TCRdb's copy keeps in-frame clones and lacks some. The V and J calls and clone size come from that table; D and trimming were worked out from the DNA. The sample carries about 63,000 clones, around four fifths recorded once. The gene calls are TRBV19 and TRBJ1-2; 8 bases match TRBD1. The receptor was isolated from a human donor in a cohort sampled during active COVID-19. Sequencing was carried out using peripheral blood. CDR3 residues: CASSIAGTGSNYGYTF. CDR3 coding DNA: TGTGCCAGTAGTATCGCCGGGACAGGATCTAACTATGGCTACACCTTC. The full variable domain, completed using reference TRBV19 and TRBJ1-2, is DGGITQSPKYLFRKEGQNVTLSCEQNLNHDAMYWYRQDPGQGLRLIYYSQIVNDFQKGDIAEGYSVSREKKESFPLTVTSAQKNPTAFYLCASSIAGTGSNYGYTFGSGTRLTVV.